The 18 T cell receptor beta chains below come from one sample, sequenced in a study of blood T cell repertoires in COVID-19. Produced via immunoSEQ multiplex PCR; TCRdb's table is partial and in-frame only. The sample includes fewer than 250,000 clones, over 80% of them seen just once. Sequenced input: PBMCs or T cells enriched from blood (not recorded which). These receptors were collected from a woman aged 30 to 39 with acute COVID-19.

The CDR3 loop is CASSPRGSGGPYEQYF. The DNA for the CDR3 is TGTGCCAGCAGCCCCCGGGGGAGCGGGGGACCCTACGAGCAGTACTTC. J is TRBJ2-7 and V is TRBV9; 8 nucleotides match TRBD2. V trimming: 4 bases; J trimming: 2 bases; junction bases outside the gene matches: 11. The CDR3 is 16 amino acids. Germline lookup yields CDR1 SGDLS and CDR2 YYNGEE.

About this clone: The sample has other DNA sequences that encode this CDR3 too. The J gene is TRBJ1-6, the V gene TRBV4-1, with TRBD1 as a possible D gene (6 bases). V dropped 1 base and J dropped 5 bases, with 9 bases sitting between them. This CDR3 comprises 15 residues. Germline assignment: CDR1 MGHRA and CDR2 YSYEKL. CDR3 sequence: CASSQGGQDNSPLHF. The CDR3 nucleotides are TGCGCCAGCAGCCAAGGGGGGCAAGATAATTCACCCCTCCACTTT.

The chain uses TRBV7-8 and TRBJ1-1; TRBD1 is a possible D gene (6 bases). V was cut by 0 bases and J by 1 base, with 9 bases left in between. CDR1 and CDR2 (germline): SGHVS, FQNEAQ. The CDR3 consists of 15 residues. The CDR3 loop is CASSLARGPNTEAFF. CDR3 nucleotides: TGTGCCAGCAGCTTAGCCAGGGGCCCGAACACTGAAGCTTTCTTT.

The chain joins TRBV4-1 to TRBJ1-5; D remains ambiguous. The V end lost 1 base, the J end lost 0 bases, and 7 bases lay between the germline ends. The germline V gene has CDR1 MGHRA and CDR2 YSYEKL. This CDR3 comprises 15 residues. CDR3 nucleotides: TGCGCCAGCAGCCAAGTCACAGATAGCAATCAGCCCCAGCATTTT. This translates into CASSQVTDSNQPQHF.

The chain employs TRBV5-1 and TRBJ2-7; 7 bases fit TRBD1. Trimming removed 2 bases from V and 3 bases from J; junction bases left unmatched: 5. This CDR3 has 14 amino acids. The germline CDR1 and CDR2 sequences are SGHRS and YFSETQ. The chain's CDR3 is CASSFGTGVYEQYF. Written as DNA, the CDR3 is TGCGCCAGCAGCTTCGGAACAGGGGTCTACGAGCAGTACTTC.

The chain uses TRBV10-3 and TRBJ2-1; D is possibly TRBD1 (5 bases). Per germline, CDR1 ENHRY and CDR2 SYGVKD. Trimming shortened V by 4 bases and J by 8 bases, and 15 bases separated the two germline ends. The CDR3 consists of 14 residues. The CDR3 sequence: CAISAVRQGHEQFF. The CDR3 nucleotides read TGTGCCATCAGTGCGGTACGGCAGGGCCATGAGCAGTTCTTC.

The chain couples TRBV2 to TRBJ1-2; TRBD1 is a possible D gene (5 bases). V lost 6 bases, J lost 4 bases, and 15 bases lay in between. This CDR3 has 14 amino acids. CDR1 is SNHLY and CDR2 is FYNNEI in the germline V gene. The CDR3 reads CASRGRQNTYGYTF. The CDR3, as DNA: TGTGCCAGCAGGGGGCGACAAAACACCTATGGCTACACCTTC.

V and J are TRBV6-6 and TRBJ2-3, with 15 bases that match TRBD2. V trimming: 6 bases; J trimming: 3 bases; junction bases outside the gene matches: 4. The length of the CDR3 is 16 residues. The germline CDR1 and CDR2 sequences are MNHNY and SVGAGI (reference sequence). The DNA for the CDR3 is TGTGCCAGCAGCGTCGGGACTAGCGGGGGGACAGATACGCAGTATTTT. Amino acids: CASSVGTSGGTDTQYF.

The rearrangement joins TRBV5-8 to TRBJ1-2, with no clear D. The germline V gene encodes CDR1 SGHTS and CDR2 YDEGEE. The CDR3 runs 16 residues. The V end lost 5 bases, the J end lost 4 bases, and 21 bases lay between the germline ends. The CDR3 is CASSYSGSTMFYGYTF. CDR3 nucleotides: TGTGCCAGCAGTTACTCCGGGTCCACAATGTTCTATGGCTACACCTTC. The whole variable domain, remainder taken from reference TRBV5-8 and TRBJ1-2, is EAGVTQSPTHLIKTRGQQATLRCSPISGHTSVYWYQQALGLGLQFLLWYDEGEERNRGNFPPRFSGRQFPNYSSELNVNALELEDSALYLCASSYSGSTMFYGYTFGSGTRLTVV.

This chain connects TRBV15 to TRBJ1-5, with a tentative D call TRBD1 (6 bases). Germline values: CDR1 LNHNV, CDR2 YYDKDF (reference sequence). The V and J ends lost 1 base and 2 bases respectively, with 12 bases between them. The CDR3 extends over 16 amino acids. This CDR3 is CATSRGLDRGNQPQHF. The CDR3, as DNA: TGTGCCACCAGCAGAGGGCTGGACAGAGGCAATCAGCCCCAGCATTTT.

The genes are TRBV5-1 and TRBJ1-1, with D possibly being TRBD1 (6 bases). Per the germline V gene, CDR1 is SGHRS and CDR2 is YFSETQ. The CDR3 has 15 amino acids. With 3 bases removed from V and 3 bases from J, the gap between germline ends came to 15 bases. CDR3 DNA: TGCGCCAGCAGCTCCACCGGGACAAGGTACACTGAAGCTTTCTTT. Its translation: CASSSTGTRYTEAFF. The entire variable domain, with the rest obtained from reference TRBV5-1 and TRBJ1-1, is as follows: KAGVTQTPRYLIKTRGQQVTLSCSPISGHRSVSWYQQTPGQGLQFLFEYFSETQRNKGNFPGRFSGRQFSNSRSEMNVSTLELGDSALYLCASSSTGTRYTEAFFGQGTRLTVV.

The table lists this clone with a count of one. In nucleotides, the CDR3 is TGTGCCAGCAGTTTTCTTGGGGGGGACACCGGGGAGCTGTTTTTT. Protein product: CASSFLGGDTGELFF. The chain recombines TRBV7-8 with TRBJ2-2, with 7 bases aligning to TRBD2. The germline V gene has CDR1 SGHVS and CDR2 FQNEAQ. There are 15 residues in the CDR3. V shed 6 bases, J shed 3 bases, and the junction held 7 bases outside the gene matches. The whole variable domain, remainder taken from reference TRBV7-8 and TRBJ2-2, is GAGVSQSPRYKVAKRGQDVALRCDPISGHVSLFWYQQALGQGPEFLTYFQNEAQLDKSGLPSDRFFAERPEGSVSTLKIQRTQQEDSAVYLCASSFLGGDTGELFFGEGSRLTVL.

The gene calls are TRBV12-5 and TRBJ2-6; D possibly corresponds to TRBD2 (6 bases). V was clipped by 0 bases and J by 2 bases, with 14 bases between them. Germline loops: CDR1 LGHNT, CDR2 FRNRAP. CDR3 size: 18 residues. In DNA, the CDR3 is TGTGCTAGTGGTTTGGTACCGGGGGAAGGAGCTGGGGCCAACGTCCTGACTTTC. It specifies CASGLVPGEGAGANVLTF. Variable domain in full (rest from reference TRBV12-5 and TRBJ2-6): DARVTQTPRHKVTEMGQEVTMRCQPILGHNTVFWYRQTMMQGLELLAYFRNRAPLDDSGMPKDRFSAEMPDATLATLKIQPSEPRDSAVYFCASGLVPGEGAGANVLTFGAGSRLTVL.

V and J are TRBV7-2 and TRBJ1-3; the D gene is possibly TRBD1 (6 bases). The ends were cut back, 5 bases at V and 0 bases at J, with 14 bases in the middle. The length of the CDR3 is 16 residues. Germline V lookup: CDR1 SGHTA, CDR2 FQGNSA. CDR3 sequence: CASSPNRAGSGNTIYF. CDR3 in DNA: TGTGCCAGCAGCCCCAACAGGGCGGGCTCTGGAAACACCATATATTTT.

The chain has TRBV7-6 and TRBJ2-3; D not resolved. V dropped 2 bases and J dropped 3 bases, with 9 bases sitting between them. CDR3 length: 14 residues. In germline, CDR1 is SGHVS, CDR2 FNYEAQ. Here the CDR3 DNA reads TGTGCCAGCAGCTTAACCGGTTCAACAGATACGCAGTATTTT. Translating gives CASSLTGSTDTQYF.

The CDR3 coding sequence is TGTGCCTGGGTAACTACAGGGGATGTTCGTCTAGCGGGGGACACAGATACGCAGTATTTT. Translating it yields CAWVTTGDVRLAGDTDTQYF. The chain employs TRBV30 and TRBJ2-3, with 10 nucleotides matching TRBD2. After removal of 5 bases from V and 2 bases from J, the junction contained 22 bases not matched to a gene. CDR3 length: 20 residues. Germline V gene lookup returns CDR1 GTSNPN and CDR2 SVGIG (reference sequence).

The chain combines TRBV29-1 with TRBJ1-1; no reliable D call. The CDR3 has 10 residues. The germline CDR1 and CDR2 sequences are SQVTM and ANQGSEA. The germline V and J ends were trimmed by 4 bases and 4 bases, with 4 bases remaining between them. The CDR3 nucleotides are TGCAGCGTTGGGGCCACTGAAGCTTTCTTT. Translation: CSVGATEAFF.

CDR3 protein: CASSPRASVGAYHSYEQYF. CDR3 nucleotides: TGTGCCAGCAGCCCGCGTGCATCAGTTGGGGCTTACCACTCCTACGAGCAGTACTTC. J is TRBJ2-7 and V is TRBV7-2; D is perhaps TRBD1 (5 bases). CDR3 length: 19 amino acids. Trimming pared 5 bases from V and 0 bases from J, leaving 26 bases between. Germline V gene sequence: CDR1 SGHTA, CDR2 FQGNSA.